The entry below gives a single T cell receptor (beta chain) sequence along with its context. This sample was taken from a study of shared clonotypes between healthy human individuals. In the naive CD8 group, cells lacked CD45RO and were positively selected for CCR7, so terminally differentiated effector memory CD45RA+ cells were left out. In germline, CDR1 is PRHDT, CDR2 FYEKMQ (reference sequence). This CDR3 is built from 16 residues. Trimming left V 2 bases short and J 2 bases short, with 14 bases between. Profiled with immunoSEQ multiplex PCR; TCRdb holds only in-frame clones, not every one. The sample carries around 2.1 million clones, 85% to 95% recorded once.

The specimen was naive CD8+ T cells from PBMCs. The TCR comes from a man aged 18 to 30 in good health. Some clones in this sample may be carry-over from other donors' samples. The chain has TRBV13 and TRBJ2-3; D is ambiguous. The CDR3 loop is CASSLPTETDTDTQYF. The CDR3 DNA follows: TGTGCCAGCAGCTTACCTACCGAGACCGACACAGATACGCAGTATTTT.